This T cell receptor beta chain was sequenced during a study of T cell responses to AZD1222 COVID-19 vaccine. As concerns this clone: Its antigen is as yet unknown.

Points from the study as a whole: At study baseline, merely six AZD1222 recipients were seropositive. Donors, mostly white British, included more females; clonal diversity was possibly underestimated.

Sequencing used immunoSEQ multiplex PCR; TCRdb keeps in-frame clones, though not all of them. The top ten clones hold approximately 3% of a sample with about 110,000 clones, 70% to 90% of them seen once. This specimen consisted of peripheral blood, obtained on day 0 of AZD1222 vaccination. The clonotype was recovered from an adult in good health.

CDR3 in DNA: TGTGCCAGCAGTCTAGGGGGACTAGCCACAGATACGCAGTATTTT. This translates into CASSLGGLATDTQYF. The V gene is TRBV28, the J gene TRBJ2-3; TRBD2 matches 9 bases. This CDR3 has 15 amino acids. V dropped 5 bases and J dropped 2; count of bases not matched to a gene: 5. The germline V gene has CDR1 MDHEN and CDR2 SYDVKM.